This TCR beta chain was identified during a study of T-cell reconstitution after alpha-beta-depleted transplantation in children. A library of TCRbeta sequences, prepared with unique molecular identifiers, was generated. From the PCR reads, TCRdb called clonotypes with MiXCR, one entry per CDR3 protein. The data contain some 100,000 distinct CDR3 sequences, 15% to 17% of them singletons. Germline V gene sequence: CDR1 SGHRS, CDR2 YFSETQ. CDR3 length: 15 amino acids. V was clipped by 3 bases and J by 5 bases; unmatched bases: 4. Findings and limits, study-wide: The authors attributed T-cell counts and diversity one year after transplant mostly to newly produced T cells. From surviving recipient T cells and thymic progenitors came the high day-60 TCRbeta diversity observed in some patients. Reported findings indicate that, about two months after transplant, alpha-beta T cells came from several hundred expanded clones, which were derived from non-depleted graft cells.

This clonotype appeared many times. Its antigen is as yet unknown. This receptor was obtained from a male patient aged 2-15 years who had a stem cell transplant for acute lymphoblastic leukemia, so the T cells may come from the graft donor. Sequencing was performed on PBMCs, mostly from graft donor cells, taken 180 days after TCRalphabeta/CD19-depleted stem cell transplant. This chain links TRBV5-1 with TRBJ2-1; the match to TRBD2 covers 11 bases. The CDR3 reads CASSSGTSGNNEQFF. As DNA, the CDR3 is TGCGCCAGCAGCTCCGGGACTAGCGGTAACAATGAGCAGTTCTTC.